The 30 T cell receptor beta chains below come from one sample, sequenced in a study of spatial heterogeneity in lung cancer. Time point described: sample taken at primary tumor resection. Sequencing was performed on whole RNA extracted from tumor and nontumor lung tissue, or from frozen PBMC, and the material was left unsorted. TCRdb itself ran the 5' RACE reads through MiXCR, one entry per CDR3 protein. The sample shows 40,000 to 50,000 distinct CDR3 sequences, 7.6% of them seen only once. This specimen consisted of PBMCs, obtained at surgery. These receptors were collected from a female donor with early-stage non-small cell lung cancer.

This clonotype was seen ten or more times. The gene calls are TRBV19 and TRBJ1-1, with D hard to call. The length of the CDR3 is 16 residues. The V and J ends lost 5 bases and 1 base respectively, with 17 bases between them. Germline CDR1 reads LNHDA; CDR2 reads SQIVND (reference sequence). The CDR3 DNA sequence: TGTGCCAGTAGTCCAACGCGCGGCGTGGGGAACACTGAAGCTTTCTTT. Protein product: CASSPTRGVGNTEAFF.

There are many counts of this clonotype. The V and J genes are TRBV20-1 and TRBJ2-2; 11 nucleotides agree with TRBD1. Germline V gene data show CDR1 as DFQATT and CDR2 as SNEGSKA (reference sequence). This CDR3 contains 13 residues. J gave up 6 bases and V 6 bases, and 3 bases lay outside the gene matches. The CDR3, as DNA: TGCAGTGCCAGGACAGGGGGCTCCGGGGAGCTGTTTTTT. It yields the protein CSARTGGSGELFF.

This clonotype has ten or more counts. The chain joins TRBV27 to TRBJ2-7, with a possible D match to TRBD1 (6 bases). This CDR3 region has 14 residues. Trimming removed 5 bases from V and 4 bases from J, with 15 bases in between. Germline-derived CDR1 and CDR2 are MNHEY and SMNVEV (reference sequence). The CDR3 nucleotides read TGTGCCAGCAGTCTACAGGGAAACCCTTACGAGCAGTACTTC. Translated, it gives CASSLQGNPYEQYF.

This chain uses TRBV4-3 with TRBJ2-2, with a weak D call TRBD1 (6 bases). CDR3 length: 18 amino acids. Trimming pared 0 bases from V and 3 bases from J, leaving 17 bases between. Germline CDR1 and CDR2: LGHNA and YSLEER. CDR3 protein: CASSQDRAGDGDTGELFF. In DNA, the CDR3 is TGCGCCAGCAGCCAAGATAGGGCAGGGGATGGGGACACCGGGGAGCTGTTTTTT.

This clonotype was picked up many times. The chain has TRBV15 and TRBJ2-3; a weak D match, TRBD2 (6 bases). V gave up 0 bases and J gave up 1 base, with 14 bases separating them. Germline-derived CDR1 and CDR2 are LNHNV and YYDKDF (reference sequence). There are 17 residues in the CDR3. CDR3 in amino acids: CATSRDRVAERTDTQYF. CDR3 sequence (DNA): TGTGCCACCAGCAGAGATAGGGTAGCGGAACGCACAGATACGCAGTATTTT.

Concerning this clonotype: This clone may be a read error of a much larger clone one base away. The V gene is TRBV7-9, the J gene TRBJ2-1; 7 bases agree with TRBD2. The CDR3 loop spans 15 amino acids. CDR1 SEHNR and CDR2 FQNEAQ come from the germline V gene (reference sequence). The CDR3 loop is CASSVAGGYYNEQFF. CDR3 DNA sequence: TGTGCCAGCAGCGTAGCGGGCGGCTACTACAATGAGCAGTTCTTC.

CDR3 bases: TGCGCCAGCAGCCAGTACAGCCGGGACAGGCAAGAGACCCAGTACTTC. Encoded protein: CASSQYSRDRQETQYF. The chain recombines TRBV5-1 with TRBJ2-5; 8 bases map to TRBD1. Unmatched junction bases numbered 10, after V lost 4 bases and J lost 2 bases. This CDR3 has 16 residues. Germline CDR1 reads SGHRS; CDR2 reads YFSETQ.

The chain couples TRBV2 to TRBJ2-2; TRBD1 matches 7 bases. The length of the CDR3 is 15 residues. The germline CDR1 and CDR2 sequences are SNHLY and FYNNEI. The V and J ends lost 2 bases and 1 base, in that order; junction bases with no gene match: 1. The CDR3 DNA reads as TGTGCCAGCAGTGAACACAGGGGGAACACCGGGGAGCTGTTTTTT. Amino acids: CASSEHRGNTGELFF. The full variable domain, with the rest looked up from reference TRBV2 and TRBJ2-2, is EPEVTQTPSHQVTQMGQEVILRCVPISNHLYFYWYRQILGQKVEFLVSFYNNEISEKSEIFDDQFSVERPDGSNFTLKIRSTKLEDSAMYFCASSEHRGNTGELFFGEGSRLTVL.

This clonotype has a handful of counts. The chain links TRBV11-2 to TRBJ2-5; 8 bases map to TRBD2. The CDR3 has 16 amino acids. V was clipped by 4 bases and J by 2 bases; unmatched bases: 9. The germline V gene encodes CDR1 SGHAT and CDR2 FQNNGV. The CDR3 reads CASSSIAGPPQETQYF. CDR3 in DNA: TGTGCCAGCAGCTCCATAGCGGGGCCGCCACAAGAGACCCAGTACTTC.

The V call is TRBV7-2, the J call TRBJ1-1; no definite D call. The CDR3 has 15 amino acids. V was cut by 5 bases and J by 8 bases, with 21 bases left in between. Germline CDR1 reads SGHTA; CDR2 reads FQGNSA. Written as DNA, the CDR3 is TGTGCCAGCAGCCCGGTCGCGGCCCCGGGATCAGAAGCTTTCTTT. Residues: CASSPVAAPGSEAFF.

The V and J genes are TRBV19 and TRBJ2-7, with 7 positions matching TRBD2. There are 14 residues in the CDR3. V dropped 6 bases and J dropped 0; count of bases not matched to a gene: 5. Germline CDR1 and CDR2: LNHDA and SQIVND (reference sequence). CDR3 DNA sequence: TGTGCCAGTAGGGAAGCGGGGAACTCCTACGAGCAGTACTTC. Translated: CASREAGNSYEQYF.

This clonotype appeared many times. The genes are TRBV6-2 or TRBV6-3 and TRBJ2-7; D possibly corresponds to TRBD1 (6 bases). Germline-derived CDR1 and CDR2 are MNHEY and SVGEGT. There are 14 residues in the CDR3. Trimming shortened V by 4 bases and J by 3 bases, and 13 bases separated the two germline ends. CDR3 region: CASSLGARIYEQYF. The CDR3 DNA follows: TGTGCCAGCAGTTTGGGGGCAAGGATCTACGAGCAGTACTTC.

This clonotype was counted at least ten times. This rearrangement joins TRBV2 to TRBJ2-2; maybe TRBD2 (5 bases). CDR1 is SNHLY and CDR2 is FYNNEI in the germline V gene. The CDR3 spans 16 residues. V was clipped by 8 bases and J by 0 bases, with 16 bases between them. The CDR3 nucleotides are TGTGCCAGCCTCCGGGGTCCTACAGCGAACACCGGGGAGCTGTTTTTT. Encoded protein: CASLRGPTANTGELFF.

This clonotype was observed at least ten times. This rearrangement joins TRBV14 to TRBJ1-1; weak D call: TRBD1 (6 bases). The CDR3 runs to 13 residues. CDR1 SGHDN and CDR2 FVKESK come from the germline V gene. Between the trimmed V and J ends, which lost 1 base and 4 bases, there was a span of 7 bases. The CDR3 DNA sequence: TGTGCCAGCAGCCAAGCCAGGGGCACTGAAGCTTTCTTT. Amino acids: CASSQARGTEAFF.

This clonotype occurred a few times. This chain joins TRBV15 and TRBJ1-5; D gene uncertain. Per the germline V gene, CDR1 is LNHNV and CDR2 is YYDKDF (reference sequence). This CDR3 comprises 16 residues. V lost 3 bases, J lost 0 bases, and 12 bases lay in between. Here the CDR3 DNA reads TGTGCCACCAGCAGTGCCCTACCTTATAGCAATCAGCCCCAGCATTTT. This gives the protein CATSSALPYSNQPQHF.

The chain's CDR3 is CASSFGRTGRTGELFF. The CDR3 coding sequence is TGTGCCAGCAGCTTCGGCAGGACAGGGCGGACCGGGGAGCTGTTTTTT. The chain links TRBV7-2 to TRBJ2-2; 8 positions agree with TRBD1. Germline CDR1 and CDR2: SGHTA and FQGNSA. The CDR3 sequence is 16 residues long. V dropped 3 bases and J dropped 5; count of bases not matched to a gene: 8.

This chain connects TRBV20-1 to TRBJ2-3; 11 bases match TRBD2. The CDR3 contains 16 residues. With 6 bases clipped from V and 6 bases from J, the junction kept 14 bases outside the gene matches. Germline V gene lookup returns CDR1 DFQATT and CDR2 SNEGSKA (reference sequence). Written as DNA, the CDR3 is TGCAGTGCCGTAGCGGGGGGGGGGATTTCTGTGGATACGCAGTATTTT. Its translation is CSAVAGGGISVDTQYF.

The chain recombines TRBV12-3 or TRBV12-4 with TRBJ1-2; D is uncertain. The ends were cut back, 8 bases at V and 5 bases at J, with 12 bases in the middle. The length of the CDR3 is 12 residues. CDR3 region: CASGRENYGYTF. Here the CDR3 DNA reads TGTGCCAGCGGTAGGGAAAATTATGGCTACACCTTC.

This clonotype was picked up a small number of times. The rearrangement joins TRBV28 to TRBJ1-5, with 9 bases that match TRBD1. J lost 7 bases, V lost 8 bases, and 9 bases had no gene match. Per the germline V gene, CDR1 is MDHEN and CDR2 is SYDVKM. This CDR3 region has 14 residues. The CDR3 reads CASVTGGAQQPQHF. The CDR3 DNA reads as TGTGCCAGCGTAACAGGGGGCGCACAGCAGCCCCAGCATTTT.

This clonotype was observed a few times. CDR3 region: CASSLEGDSPLHF. In nucleotides, the CDR3 is TGTGCCAGCAGCTTAGAGGGGGATTCACCCCTCCACTTT. The gene calls are TRBV7-9 and TRBJ1-6, with a tentative D call TRBD1 (6 bases). This CDR3 region has 13 residues. CDR1 SEHNR and CDR2 FQNEAQ come from the germline V gene (reference sequence). Trimming took off 1 base at V and 8 bases at J, with 6 bases between the two ends.

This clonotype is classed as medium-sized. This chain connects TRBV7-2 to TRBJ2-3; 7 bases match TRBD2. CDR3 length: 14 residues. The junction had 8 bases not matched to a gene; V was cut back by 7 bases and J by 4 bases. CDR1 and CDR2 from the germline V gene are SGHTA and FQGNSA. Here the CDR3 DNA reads TGTGCCAGCATCCCCGGGACTACCCCAGATACGCAGTATTTT. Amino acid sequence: CASIPGTTPDTQYF.

This CDR3 is CASSQDIPGAPTDTQYF. CDR3 nucleotides: TGTGCCAGCAGCCAAGATATTCCGGGGGCCCCCACAGATACGCAGTATTTT. This chain uses TRBV4-2 with TRBJ2-3; perhaps D is TRBD1 or TRBD2 (6 bases each). Germline V gene lookup returns CDR1 LGHNA and CDR2 YNFKEQ. Trimming took off 0 bases at V and 2 bases at J, with 15 bases between the two ends. The CDR3 sequence is 17 residues long.

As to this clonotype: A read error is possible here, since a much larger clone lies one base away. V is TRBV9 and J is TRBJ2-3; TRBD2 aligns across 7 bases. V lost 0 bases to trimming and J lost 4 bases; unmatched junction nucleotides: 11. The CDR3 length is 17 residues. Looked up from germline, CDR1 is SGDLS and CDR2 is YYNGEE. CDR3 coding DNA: TGTGCCAGCAGCGTAGCTGGGCGGGGGTCCGGAGCAGATACGCAGTATTTT. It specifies CASSVAGRGSGADTQYF.

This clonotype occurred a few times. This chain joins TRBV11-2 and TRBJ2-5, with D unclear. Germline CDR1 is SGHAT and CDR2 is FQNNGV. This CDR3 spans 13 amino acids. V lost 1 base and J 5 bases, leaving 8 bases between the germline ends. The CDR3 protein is CASSLAPSETQYF. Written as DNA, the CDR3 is TGTGCCAGCAGCTTAGCACCGTCGGAGACCCAGTACTTC.

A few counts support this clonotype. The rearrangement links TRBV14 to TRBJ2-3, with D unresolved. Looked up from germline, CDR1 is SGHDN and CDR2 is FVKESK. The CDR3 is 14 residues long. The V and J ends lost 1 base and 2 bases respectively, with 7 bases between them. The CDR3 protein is CASSQVGSTDTQYF. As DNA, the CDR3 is TGTGCCAGCAGCCAAGTGGGATCCACAGATACGCAGTATTTT.

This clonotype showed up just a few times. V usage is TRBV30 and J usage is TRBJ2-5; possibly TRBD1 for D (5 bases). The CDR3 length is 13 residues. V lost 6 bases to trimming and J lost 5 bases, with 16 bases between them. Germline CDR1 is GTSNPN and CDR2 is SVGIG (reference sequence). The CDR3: CACKTDNGETQYF. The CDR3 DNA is TGTGCCTGTAAGACAGACAATGGGGAGACCCAGTACTTC.

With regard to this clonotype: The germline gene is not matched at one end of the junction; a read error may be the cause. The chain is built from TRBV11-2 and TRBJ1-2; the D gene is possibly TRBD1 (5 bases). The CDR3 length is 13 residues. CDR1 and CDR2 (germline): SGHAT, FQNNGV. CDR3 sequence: CASSLDFTGGDTF. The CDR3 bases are TGTGCCAGCAGCTTAGATTTTACAGGTGGCGACACCTTC.

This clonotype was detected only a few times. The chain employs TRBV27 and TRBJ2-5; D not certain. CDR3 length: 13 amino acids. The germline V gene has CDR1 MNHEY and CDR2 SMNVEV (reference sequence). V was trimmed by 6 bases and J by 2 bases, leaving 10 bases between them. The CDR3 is CASRGPLQETQYF. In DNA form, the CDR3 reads TGTGCCAGCAGAGGGCCGCTACAAGAGACCCAGTACTTC.

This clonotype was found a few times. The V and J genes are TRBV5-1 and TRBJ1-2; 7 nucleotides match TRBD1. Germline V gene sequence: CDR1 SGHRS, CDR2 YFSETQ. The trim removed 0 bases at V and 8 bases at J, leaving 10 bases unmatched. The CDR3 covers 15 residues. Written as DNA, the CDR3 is TGCGCCAGCAGCTTGGGGGACAGTTCGTATGGAGGCTACACCTTC. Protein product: CASSLGDSSYGGYTF.

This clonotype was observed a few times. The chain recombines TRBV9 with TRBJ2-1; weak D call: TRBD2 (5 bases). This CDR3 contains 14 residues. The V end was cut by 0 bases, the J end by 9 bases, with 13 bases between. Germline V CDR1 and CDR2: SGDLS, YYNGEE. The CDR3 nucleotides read TGTGCCAGCAGCGTAGTTCCGGGAACACCTGAGCAGTTCTTC. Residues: CASSVVPGTPEQFF.